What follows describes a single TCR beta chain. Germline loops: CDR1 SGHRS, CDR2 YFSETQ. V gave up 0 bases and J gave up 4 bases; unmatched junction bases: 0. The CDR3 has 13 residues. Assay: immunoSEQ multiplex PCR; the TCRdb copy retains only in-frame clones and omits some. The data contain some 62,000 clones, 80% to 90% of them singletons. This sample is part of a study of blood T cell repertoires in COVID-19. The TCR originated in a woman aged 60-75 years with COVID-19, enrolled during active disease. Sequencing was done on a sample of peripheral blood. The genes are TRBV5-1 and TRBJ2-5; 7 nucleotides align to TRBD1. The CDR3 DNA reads TGCGCCAGCAGCTTGGAGGGGGCAGAGACCCAGTACTTC. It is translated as CASSLEGAETQYF.